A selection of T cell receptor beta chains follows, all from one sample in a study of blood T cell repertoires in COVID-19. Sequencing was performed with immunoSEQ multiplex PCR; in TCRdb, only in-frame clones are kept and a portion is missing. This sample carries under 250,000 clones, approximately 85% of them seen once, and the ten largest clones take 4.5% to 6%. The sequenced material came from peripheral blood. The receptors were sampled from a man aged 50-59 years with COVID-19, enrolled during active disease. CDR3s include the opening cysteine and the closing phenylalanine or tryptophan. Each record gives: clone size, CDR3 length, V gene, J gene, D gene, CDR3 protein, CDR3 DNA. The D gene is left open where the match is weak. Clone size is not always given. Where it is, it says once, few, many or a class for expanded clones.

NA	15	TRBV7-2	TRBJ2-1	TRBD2	CASSRGVVGYNEQFF	TGTGCCAGCAGCCGGGGGGTAGTCGGATACAATGAGCAGTTCTTC
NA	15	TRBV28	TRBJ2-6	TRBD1	CASSYQGAGANVLTF	TGTGCCAGCAGTTATCAGGGGGCTGGGGCCAACGTCCTGACTTTC
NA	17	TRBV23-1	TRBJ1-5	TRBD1	CASSQFKRDRGIQPQHF	TGCGCCAGCAGTCAATTTAAGAGGGACAGGGGGATTCAGCCCCAGCATTTT
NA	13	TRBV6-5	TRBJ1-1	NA	CASRREGDTEAFF	TGTGCCAGCAGACGCGAGGGGGACACTGAAGCTTTCTTT
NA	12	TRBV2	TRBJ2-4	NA	CASSLSKNIQYF	TGTGCCAGCAGTCTCTCGAAAAACATTCAGTACTTC
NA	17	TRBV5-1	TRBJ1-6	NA	CASSPSAGSSSNSPLHF	TGCGCCAGCAGTCCTTCGGCAGGGTCAAGCAGCAATTCACCCCTCCACTTT
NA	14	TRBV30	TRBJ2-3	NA	CAWILAGTGDTQYF	TGTGCCTGGATCCTAGCGGGGACAGGAGATACGCAGTATTTT
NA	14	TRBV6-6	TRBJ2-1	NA	CASRPLQTYNEQFF	TGTGCCAGCAGACCCCTACAGACCTACAATGAGCAGTTCTTC
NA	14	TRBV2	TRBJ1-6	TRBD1	CASIVDRANSPLHF	TGTGCCAGCATTGTCGACAGGGCCAACTCACCCCTCCACTTT
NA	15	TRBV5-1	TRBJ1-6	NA	CASSFAQGSDSPLHF	TGCGCCAGCAGCTTTGCGCAGGGTAGTGATTCACCCCTCCACTTT
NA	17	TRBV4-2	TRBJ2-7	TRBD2	CASSQVSSGGSSYEQYF	TGTGCCAGCAGCCAAGTGTCTAGCGGGGGCAGCTCCTACGAGCAGTACTTC
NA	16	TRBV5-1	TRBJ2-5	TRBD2	CASSWRAGGREETQYF	TGCGCCAGCAGCTGGCGGGCGGGGGGCCGGGAAGAGACCCAGTACTTC
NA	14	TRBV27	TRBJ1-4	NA	CASSLSRRGEKLFF	TGTGCCAGCAGTTTATCCCGCCGCGGTGAAAAACTGTTTTTT
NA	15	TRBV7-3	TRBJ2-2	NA	CASSLTGGNTGELFF	TGTGCCAGCAGCTTAACGGGGGGTAACACCGGGGAGCTGTTTTTT
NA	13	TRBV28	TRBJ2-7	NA	CASSFTLTNEQYF	TGTGCCAGCAGTTTCACCCTAACTAACGAGCAGTACTTC
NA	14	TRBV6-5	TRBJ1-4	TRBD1	CASRTTGGYEKLFF	TGTGCCAGCAGAACGACAGGGGGCTATGAAAAACTGTTTTTT
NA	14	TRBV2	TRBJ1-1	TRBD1	CASNPRQGNTEAFF	TGTGCCAGCAATCCAAGACAGGGGAACACTGAAGCTTTCTTT
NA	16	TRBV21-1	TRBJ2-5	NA	CASSKVGLGKGETQYF	TGTGCCAGCAGCAAAGTTGGACTAGGCAAAGGGGAGACCCAGTACTTC
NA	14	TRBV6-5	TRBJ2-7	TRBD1	CASSRTGGGYEQYF	TGTGCCAGCAGTAGGACAGGGGGCGGGTACGAGCAGTACTTC
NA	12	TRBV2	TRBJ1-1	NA	CASSTANTEAFF	TGTGCCAGCAGCACAGCGAACACTGAAGCTTTCTTT
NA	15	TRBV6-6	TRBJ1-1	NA	CASSPSGGANTEAFF	TGTGCCAGCAGTCCTAGTGGGGGGGCCAACACTGAAGCTTTCTTT
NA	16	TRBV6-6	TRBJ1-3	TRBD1	CASSYGTGSSGNTIYF	TGTGCCAGCAGTTATGGGACAGGGAGCTCTGGAAACACCATATATTTT
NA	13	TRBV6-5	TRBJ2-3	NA	CASSSSLGREQYF	TGTGCCAGCAGTTCGTCCCTAGGGCGGGAGCAGTATTTT
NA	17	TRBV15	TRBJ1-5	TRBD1	CATSRAGTGGFGQPQHF	TGTGCCACCAGCAGAGCCGGGACAGGGGGCTTCGGGCAGCCCCAGCATTTT
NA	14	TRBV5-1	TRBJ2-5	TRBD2	CASSLSGGVETQYF	TGCGCCAGCAGCTTAAGCGGGGGGGTCGAGACCCAGTACTTC
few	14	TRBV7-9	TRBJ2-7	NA	CASSLGGEVNEQYF	TGTGCCAGCAGCTTAGGGGGGGAAGTGAACGAGCAGTACTTC
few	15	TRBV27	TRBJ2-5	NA	CASSLSGEVQETQYF	TGTGCCAGCAGTTTATCAGGGGAGGTCCAAGAGACCCAGTACTTC
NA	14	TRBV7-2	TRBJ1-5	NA	CASSLARGNQPQHF	TGTGCCAGCAGCTTAGCGCGGGGGAATCAGCCCCAGCATTTT
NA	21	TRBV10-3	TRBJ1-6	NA	CAISDHPPLGHKSSYNSPLHF	TGTGCCATCAGTGACCATCCCCCTCTGGGACACAAAAGCTCCTATAATTCACCCCTCCACTTT
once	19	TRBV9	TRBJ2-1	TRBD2	CASSPGTSGGLGAYNEQFF	TGTGCCAGCAGCCCAGGGACTAGCGGGGGTCTTGGCGCCTACAATGAGCAGTTCTTC
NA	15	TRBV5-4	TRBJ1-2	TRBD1	CASSFGGQASYGYTF	TGTGCCAGCAGCTTCGGAGGACAGGCTTCTTATGGCTACACCTTC
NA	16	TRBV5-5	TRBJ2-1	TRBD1	CASSSGRDRVYNEQFF	TGTGCCAGCAGCTCGGGCCGGGACAGGGTTTACAATGAGCAGTTCTTC
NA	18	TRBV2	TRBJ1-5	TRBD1	CASGGPGQGSYSNQPQHF	TGTGCCAGCGGAGGACCGGGACAGGGGAGCTATAGCAATCAGCCCCAGCATTTT
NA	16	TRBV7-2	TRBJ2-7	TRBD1	CASSTQTGVPSYEQYF	TGTGCCAGCAGCACCCAAACAGGGGTTCCCTCCTACGAGCAGTACTTC
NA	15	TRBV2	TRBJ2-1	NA	CASSPDKDVSNEQFF	TGTGCCAGCAGTCCGGACAAGGATGTCAGCAATGAGCAGTTCTTC